These 21 T cell receptor beta chains originate from one sample sequenced in a study of T cells after yellow fever vaccination. TCRdb analysed the 5' RACE reads with MiXCR anew, one entry per CDR3 protein. This table has approximately 330,000 distinct CDR3 sequences, approximately 4% appearing once. The source material was PBMCs, sampled 5 days after the yellow fever booster vaccination. These receptors all stem from a man between 18 and 29 years old who received the YFV17D yellow fever vaccine.

The rearrangement uses TRBV15 and TRBJ1-4, with D perhaps matching TRBD1 (5 bases). The CDR3 runs 16 residues. The V gene lost 0 bases and the J gene lost 3 bases, with 11 bases spanning the gap. Germline V gene lookup returns CDR1 LNHNV and CDR2 YYDKDF (reference sequence). The CDR3 sequence is CATSRDRVWANEKLFF. The DNA of the CDR3 is TGTGCCACCAGCAGAGACAGGGTTTGGGCTAATGAAAAACTGTTTTTT.

The gene calls are TRBV12-3 or TRBV12-4 and TRBJ2-1; TRBD1 aligns across 7 bases. J lost 3 bases, V lost 4 bases, and 3 bases had no gene match. The CDR3 covers 14 residues. CDR3 DNA sequence: TGTGCCAGCAGTTCCTGGGACAGCTACAATGAGCAGTTCTTC. Protein: CASSSWDSYNEQFF.

The chain has TRBV5-1 and TRBJ2-3, with TRBD2 identical over 10 bases. The CDR3 extends over 17 amino acids. Losses at the gene ends were 0 bases for V and 4 bases for J; bases not matched to a gene: 8. Germline CDR1 reads SGHRS; CDR2 reads YFSETQ. The CDR3 bases are TGCGCCAGCAGCTTGGGCCCCAGCGGGGGGGCCGCAGATACGCAGTATTTT. Protein: CASSLGPSGGAADTQYF.

This clonotype appeared a few times. V usage is TRBV4-3 and J usage is TRBJ1-2; perhaps TRBD1 as D (5 bases). Trimming shortened V by 7 bases and J by 6 bases, and 24 bases separated the two germline ends. Germline V gives CDR1 LGHNA, CDR2 YSLEER. The CDR3 has 16 residues. CDR3 in DNA: TGCGCCAGCACCCCCGCCAGCAGGGTCGGGTTTGATGGCTACACCTTC. Translating gives CASTPASRVGFDGYTF.

The rearrangement joins TRBV12-3 or TRBV12-4 to TRBJ1-2; D gene unclear. The CDR3 runs to 11 residues. Trimming pared 4 bases from V and 8 bases from J, leaving 8 bases between. CDR3 DNA sequence: TGTGCCAGCAGTTCCACTAGGGGCTACACCTTC. Protein product: CASSSTRGYTF.

This clonotype has a handful of counts. The V gene is TRBV18, the J gene TRBJ2-4; TRBD2 aligns across 8 bases. V shed 0 bases, J shed 6 bases, and the junction held 4 bases outside the gene matches. CDR1 is KGHSH, CDR2 LQKENI, per germline. The CDR3 has 15 residues. CDR3 protein: CASSPPSGEGNIQYF. The CDR3 region has the DNA TGTGCCAGCTCACCACCTAGCGGGGAGGGAAACATTCAGTACTTC. The variable domain in full, with the rest retrieved from reference TRBV18 and TRBJ2-4, is NAGVMQNPRHLVRRRGQEARLRCSPMKGHSHVYWYRQLPEEGLKFMVYLQKENIIDESGMPKERFSAEFPKEGPSILRIQQVVRGDSAAYFCASSPPSGEGNIQYFGAGTRLSVL.

This sequence joins TRBV14 and TRBJ2-7, with TRBD2 matching 9 bases. Germline assignment: CDR1 SGHDN and CDR2 FVKESK. V was pared by 3 bases and J by 0 bases, with 3 bases of the junction left unmatched. The CDR3 consists of 15 residues. The DNA of the CDR3 is TGTGCCAGCAGCCAGACTAGCGGAAGCTCCTACGAGCAGTACTTC. This codes for CASSQTSGSSYEQYF.

In this sample, this clonotype turned up many times. The chain couples TRBV7-9 to TRBJ2-1; TRBD1 matches at 7 bases. Per the germline V gene, CDR1 is SEHNR and CDR2 is FQNEAQ (reference sequence). The CDR3 is 14 amino acids. V shed 8 bases, J shed 0 bases, and the junction held 4 bases outside the gene matches. For the CDR3, the DNA is TGTGCCAGCGGGGACAGAGTCTCCTACAATGAGCAGTTCTTC. Its protein product is CASGDRVSYNEQFF.

This clonotype was observed a few times. V is TRBV11-2 and J is TRBJ1-6; D gene unclear. Germline assignment: CDR1 SGHAT and CDR2 FQNNGV. V was shortened by 1 base and J by 10 bases, with 5 bases between the two germline ends. The CDR3 has 12 residues. The CDR3 coding sequence is TGTGCCAGCAGCTTAGGTGGATCACCCCTCCACTTT. This encodes CASSLGGSPLHF.

The gene calls are TRBV20-1 and TRBJ2-5; D perhaps matches TRBD2 (7 bases). Germline V gene lookup returns CDR1 DFQATT and CDR2 SNEGSKA (reference sequence). The CDR3 is made up of 12 amino acids. Trimming pared 6 bases from V and 4 bases from J, leaving 12 bases between. This chain's CDR3 is CSAGGGGETQYF. The DNA of the CDR3 is TGCAGTGCGGGAGGGGGAGGAGAGACCCAGTACTTC.

This clonotype was seen a handful of times. A read error is likely, as this CDR3 ends without the conserved phenylalanine or tryptophan. The DNA is omitted, as the CDR3 cannot be located on it reliably, and the CDR3 follows TCRdb's listing. The chain is built from TRBV7-2 and TRBJ1-2; the table calls TRBD1, which could not be checked here. The length of the CDR3 is 9 amino acids, counting both ends. From germline, CDR1 is SGHTA and CDR2 FQGNSA. CDR3 sequence reads: CASSLRQGV.

This clonotype has ten or more counts. V is TRBV5-1 and J is TRBJ2-1; 7 bases map to TRBD1. This CDR3 is 14 amino acids long. With V trimmed by 4 bases and J by 6 bases, 7 bases remained unmatched. Looked up from germline, CDR1 is SGHRS and CDR2 is YFSETQ. CDR3 DNA sequence: TGCGCCAGCAGCGCAACGACAGGGTCCAATGAGCAGTTCTTC. Its translation is CASSATTGSNEQFF.

This clonotype was observed a handful of times. The V and J genes are TRBV10-3 and TRBJ2-1; 8 bases are shared with TRBD1. CDR1 is ENHRY and CDR2 is SYGVKD in the germline V gene. V gave up 1 base and J gave up 4 bases; unmatched junction bases: 12. This CDR3 contains 18 residues. CDR3 residues: CAISEYLARDRRYNEQFF. In DNA, the CDR3 is TGTGCCATCAGTGAGTATCTTGCCCGGGACAGGCGGTACAATGAGCAGTTCTTC.

This clonotype was seen many times. The chain is built from TRBV25-1 and TRBJ1-2, with D unresolved. The germline V gene encodes CDR1 MGHDK and CDR2 SYGVNS. The length of the CDR3 is 14 residues. Trimming pared 3 bases from V and 8 bases from J, leaving 16 bases between. CDR3 amino acids: CASSDPFRGEGYTF. CDR3 nucleotides: TGTGCCAGCAGTGATCCTTTTCGGGGTGAAGGCTACACCTTC.

The chain links TRBV7-9 to TRBJ1-6; 7 nucleotides agree with TRBD1. The CDR3 sequence is 14 residues long. From germline, CDR1 is SEHNR and CDR2 FQNEAQ (reference sequence). Trimming took 6 bases from V and 10 from J; bases not matched to a gene: 9. The CDR3 DNA sequence: TGTGCCAGCAGATCAACAGGGGCTGGGTCACCCCTCCACTTT. This translates into CASRSTGAGSPLHF. The complete variable domain, with remaining parts taken from reference TRBV7-9 and TRBJ1-6, reads DTGVSQNPRHKITKRGQNVTFRCDPISEHNRLYWYRQTLGQGPEFLTYFQNEAQLEKSRLLSDRFSAERPKGSFSTLEIQRTEQGDSAMYLCASRSTGAGSPLHFGNGTRLTVT.

The rearrangement uses TRBV6-5 and TRBJ1-1; D gene uncertain. The V end lost 1 base, the J end lost 7 bases, and 10 bases lay between the germline ends. Germline loops: CDR1 MNHEY, CDR2 SVGAGI. This CDR3 is built from 13 residues. The CDR3 loop reads CASSYYLADEAFF. For the CDR3, the DNA is TGTGCCAGCAGTTACTATTTGGCAGATGAAGCTTTCTTT.

This clonotype has more than one count but fewer than ten. The chain employs TRBV25-1 and TRBJ1-1; D is uncertain. The germline gives CDR1 MGHDK, CDR2 SYGVNS. The V and J ends lost 1 base and 9 bases respectively, with 18 bases between them. CDR3 length: 15 amino acids. CDR3 protein: CASSEWSPPGSQAFF. The DNA of the CDR3 is TGTGCCAGCAGTGAATGGTCACCACCCGGTTCTCAAGCTTTCTTT. Supplemented by reference TRBV25-1 and TRBJ1-1, the full variable domain reads EADIYQTPRYLVIGTGKKITLECSQTMGHDKMYWYQQDPGMELHLIHYSYGVNSTEKGDLSSESTVSRIRTEHFPLTLESARPSHTSQYLCASSEWSPPGSQAFFGQGTRLTVV.

This clonotype was counted between two and nine times. The chain couples TRBV30 to TRBJ1-4; 7 bases are shared with TRBD1. Losses at the gene ends were 2 bases for V and 7 bases for J; bases not matched to a gene: 4. Looked up from germline, CDR1 is GTSNPN and CDR2 is SVGIG (reference sequence). The CDR3 has 13 amino acids. This chain's CDR3 is CAWSTQGVEKLFF. The DNA of the CDR3 is TGTGCCTGGAGTACCCAGGGGGTTGAAAAACTGTTTTTT.

This chain uses TRBV5-4 with TRBJ2-3; 14 nucleotides agree with TRBD2. Trimming at V came to 4 bases and at J to 5 bases, leaving 3 bases not matched to a gene. The CDR3 extends over 15 amino acids. Per the germline V gene, CDR1 is SGHNT and CDR2 is YYREEE (reference sequence). The CDR3 sequence: CASSQGTSGGDTQYF. For the CDR3, the DNA is TGTGCCAGCAGCCAAGGGACTAGCGGGGGAGATACGCAGTATTTT.

This clonotype was counted between two and nine times. This chain links TRBV7-8 with TRBJ2-7, with D possibly being TRBD2 (5 bases). Germline V gives CDR1 SGHVS, CDR2 FQNEAQ. The CDR3 length is 14 residues. Trimming left V 2 bases short and J 1 base short, with 9 bases between. CDR3 in amino acids: CASSLRGWSYEQYF. The CDR3 DNA is TGTGCCAGCAGCTTACGGGGTTGGTCCTACGAGCAGTACTTC. Variable domain in full (rest from reference TRBV7-8 and TRBJ2-7): GAGVSQSPRYKVAKRGQDVALRCDPISGHVSLFWYQQALGQGPEFLTYFQNEAQLDKSGLPSDRFFAERPEGSVSTLKIQRTQQEDSAVYLCASSLRGWSYEQYFGPGTRLTVT.

This clonotype was detected ten times or more. The chain uses TRBV7-6 and TRBJ2-2; no definite D call. Germline assignment: CDR1 SGHVS and CDR2 FNYEAQ. V gave up 2 bases and J gave up 3 bases, with 7 bases separating them. The CDR3 is 14 residues long. The CDR3 region is CASSLNTHTGELFF. The CDR3 bases are TGTGCCAGCAGCTTAAATACCCACACCGGGGAGCTGTTTTTT.